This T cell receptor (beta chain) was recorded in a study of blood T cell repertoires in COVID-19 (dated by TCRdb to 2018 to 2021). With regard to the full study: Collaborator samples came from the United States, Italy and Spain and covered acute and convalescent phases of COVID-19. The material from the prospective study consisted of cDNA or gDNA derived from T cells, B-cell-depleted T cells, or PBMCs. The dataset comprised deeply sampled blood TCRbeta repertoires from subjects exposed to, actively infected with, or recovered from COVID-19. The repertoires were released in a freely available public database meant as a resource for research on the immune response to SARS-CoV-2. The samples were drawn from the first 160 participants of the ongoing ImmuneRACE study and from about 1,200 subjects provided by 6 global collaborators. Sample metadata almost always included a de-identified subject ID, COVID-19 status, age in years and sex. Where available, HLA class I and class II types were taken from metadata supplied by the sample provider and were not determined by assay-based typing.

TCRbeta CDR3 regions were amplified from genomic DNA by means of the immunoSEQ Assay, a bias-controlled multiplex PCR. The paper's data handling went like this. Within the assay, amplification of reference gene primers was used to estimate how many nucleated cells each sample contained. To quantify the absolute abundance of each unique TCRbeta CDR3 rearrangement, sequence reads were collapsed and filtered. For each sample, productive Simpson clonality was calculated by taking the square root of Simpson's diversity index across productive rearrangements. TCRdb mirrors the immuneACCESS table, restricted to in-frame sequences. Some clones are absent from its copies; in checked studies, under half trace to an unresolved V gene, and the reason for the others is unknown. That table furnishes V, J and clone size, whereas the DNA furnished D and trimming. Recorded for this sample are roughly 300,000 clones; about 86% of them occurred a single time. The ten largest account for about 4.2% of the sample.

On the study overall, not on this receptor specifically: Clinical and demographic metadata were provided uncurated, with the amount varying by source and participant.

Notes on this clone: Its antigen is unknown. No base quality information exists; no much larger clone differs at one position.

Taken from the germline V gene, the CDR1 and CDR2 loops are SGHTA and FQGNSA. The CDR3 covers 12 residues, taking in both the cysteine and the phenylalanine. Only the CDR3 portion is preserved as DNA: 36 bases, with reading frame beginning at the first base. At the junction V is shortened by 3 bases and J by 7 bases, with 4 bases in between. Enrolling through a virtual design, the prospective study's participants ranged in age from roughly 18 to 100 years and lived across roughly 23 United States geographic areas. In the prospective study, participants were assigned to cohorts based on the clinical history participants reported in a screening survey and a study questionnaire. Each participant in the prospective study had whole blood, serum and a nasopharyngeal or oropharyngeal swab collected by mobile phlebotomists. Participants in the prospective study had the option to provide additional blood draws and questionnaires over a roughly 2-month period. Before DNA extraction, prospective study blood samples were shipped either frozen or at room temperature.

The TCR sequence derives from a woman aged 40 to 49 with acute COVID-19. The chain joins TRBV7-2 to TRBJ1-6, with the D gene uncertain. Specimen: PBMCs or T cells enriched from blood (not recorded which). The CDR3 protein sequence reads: CASSFPNSPLHF. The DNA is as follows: TGTGCCAGCAGCTTCCCAAATTCACCCCTCCACTTT.